Each of the 9 T cell receptor beta chains below was sequenced from the same sample in a study of blood T cells in healthy people across ages (dated by TCRdb to 2014 to 2015). Libraries came from 5' RACE. TCRdb names Illumina HiSeq 2500 as the instrument used. The second PCR ran for about 7 to 11 cycles and used a J-beta primer mix along with a sample-barcoded 5' primer. The raw public data were reprocessed by TCRdb itself: fastp quality trimming at Q25, MiXCR clonotype calling, in-frame beta chains only. Every CDR3 protein is listed once, alongside the most common genes and DNA of its rows. Counted in this sample were around 520,000 distinct CDR3 sequences; about 27% of them appeared once. The ten largest clonotypes hold approximately 3.6% of the sample. Another study also made use of these data, one on T cells of mothers and their children.

Sequencing input: blood. The source of these receptors is a boy between 2 and 15 years old in good health.

V and J are TRBV20-1 and TRBJ2-7; tentatively, D is TRBD1 (6 bases). Trimming left V 6 bases short and J 4 bases short, with 13 bases between. Germline assignment: CDR1 DFQATT and CDR2 SNEGSKA (reference sequence). The CDR3 runs to 12 residues. CDR3 sequence (DNA): TGCAGTGCCCCCCGAGGGGGATACGAGCAGTACTTC. It translates to CSAPRGGYEQYF.

This clonotype was observed a handful of times. The rearrangement links TRBV12-3 or TRBV12-4 to TRBJ2-5, with 10 nucleotides matching TRBD2. This CDR3 has 15 residues. Losses at the gene ends were 2 bases for V and 5 bases for J; bases not matched to a gene: 5. The CDR3 loop is CASSLWLAGVETQYF. For the CDR3, the DNA is TGTGCCAGCAGTTTATGGCTAGCGGGAGTTGAGACCCAGTACTTC.

This clonotype has more than one count but fewer than ten. The V and J genes are TRBV12-3 or TRBV12-4 and TRBJ2-3, with TRBD2 identical over 9 bases. CDR3 length equals 15 residues. V shed 5 bases and J 10 bases; nucleotides not matched to a gene: 13. The CDR3 nucleotides are TGTGCCAGCAGTCCTGGTCTAGCGGGGATCAAGGCGCAGTATTTT. Amino acid sequence: CASSPGLAGIKAQYF.

This sequence joins TRBV18 and TRBJ2-5; the D is unclear. The DNA end lines up better with TRBJ2-7; the J call may be wrong. This CDR3 spans 14 amino acids. Per germline, CDR1 KGHSH and CDR2 LQKENI. The CDR3 sequence: CASSPSRKSYEQYF. CDR3 DNA: TGTGCCAGCTCACCCTCCAGGAAATCCTACGAGCAGTACTTC.

The rearrangement uses TRBV21-1 and TRBJ2-5; no check of the table's D call, TRBD2, against the DNA was made. The J call may be mistaken, given a closer DNA end match to TRBJ2-7. TRBV21-1 is a pseudogene segment. The CDR3 spans 18 residues. The CDR3 protein is CAFKSEGGTSESSYEQYF. CDR3 DNA sequence: TGTGCCTTTAAGTCCGAAGGGGGGACTAGCGAGAGCTCCTACGAGCAGTACTTC.

To note about this clonotype: Its ends do not fully match the called genes, so a read error is possible. J is TRBJ2-7 and V is TRBV5-6; tentative D call: TRBD2 (6 bases). CDR1 and CDR2 (germline): SGHDT, YYEEEE. This CDR3 has 15 residues. The CDR3 nucleotides read TGTGCCAGCAGTTTACCGGGACTGGATATGCACGAGCAGTATTTC. It is translated as CASSLPGLDMHEQYF.

This clonotype turned up a few times. This chain connects TRBV12-3 or TRBV12-4 to TRBJ2-1, with 8 bases that match TRBD2. The CDR3 contains 14 residues. Trimming removed 3 bases from V and 8 bases from J; junction bases left unmatched: 6. The CDR3 DNA follows: TGTGCCAGCAGTTTCGGCGGGAGGCGAGATGAGCAGTTCTTC. Translating gives CASSFGGRRDEQFF.

CDR3: CASFKRGSQETQYF. In nucleotides, the CDR3 is TGTGCCAGCTTTAAGCGGGGAAGCCAAGAGACCCAGTACTTC. The chain links TRBV2 to TRBJ2-5, with TRBD2 identical over 7 bases. J was trimmed by 1 base and V by 8 bases; bases with no gene match: 7. The length of the CDR3 is 14 residues. The germline V gene encodes CDR1 SNHLY and CDR2 FYNNEI.

This clonotype was seen a handful of times. The chain carries TRBV6-1 and TRBJ2-5, with 11 bases lining up with TRBD2. The CDR3 consists of 16 residues. V shed 4 bases and J 4 bases; nucleotides not matched to a gene: 8. CDR1 and CDR2 from the germline V gene are MNHNS and SASEGT. The CDR3 DNA sequence: TGTGCCAGCAGTGGCCCAATAGCGGGGGGGAGAGAGACCCAGTACTTC. Amino acid sequence: CASSGPIAGGRETQYF.